This entry lists 13 T cell receptor beta chains sequenced from one sample in a study of blood T cell repertoires in COVID-19. This table comes from immunoSEQ multiplex PCR, and its TCRdb copy is limited to in-frame clones, with some not included. The sample has 150,000 to 200,000 clones; roughly three quarters are singletons. Input material: peripheral blood. All receptors derive from a woman between 45 and 60 years old with active or convalescent COVID-19.

The chain joins TRBV4-1 to TRBJ2-1; D may be TRBD2 (5 bases). Germline CDR1 and CDR2: MGHRA and YSYEKL. CDR3 length: 14 residues. The V end was cut by 1 base, the J end by 5 bases, with 9 bases between. CDR3 nucleotide sequence: TGCGCCAGCAGCCAAGGTGACTACGACAATGAGCAGTTCTTC. Amino acid sequence: CASSQGDYDNEQFF.

The rearrangement links TRBV27 to TRBJ1-3, with 8 bases lining up with TRBD1. Unmatched junction bases numbered 9, after V lost 8 bases and J lost 0 bases. The length of the CDR3 is 16 residues. Germline loops: CDR1 MNHEY, CDR2 SMNVEV (reference sequence). The CDR3 sequence: CASGGQGEISGNTIYF. The CDR3 DNA is TGTGCCAGCGGAGGACAGGGAGAAATCTCTGGAAACACCATATATTTT.

This sequence joins TRBV7-6 and TRBJ1-4, with D possibly matching TRBD1 (6 bases). This CDR3 comprises 13 residues. Germline loops: CDR1 SGHVS, CDR2 FNYEAQ. Trimming took off 5 bases at V and 8 bases at J, with 12 bases between the two ends. CDR3 DNA sequence: TGTGCCAGCAGCCTCGGGACAAAAGAAAAACTGTTTTTT. Translated, it gives CASSLGTKEKLFF.

The rearrangement uses TRBV19 and TRBJ1-6, with D unresolved. The V gene's germline CDR1 is LNHDA and CDR2 SQIVND (reference sequence). Trimming took off 9 bases at V and 6 bases at J, with 12 bases between the two ends. CDR3 length: 13 residues. CDR3 region: CASSTGANSPLHF. CDR3 coding DNA: TGTGCCAGCTCCACCGGAGCTAATTCACCCCTCCACTTT.

The gene calls are TRBV6-6 and TRBJ2-3; a weak D match, TRBD2 (5 bases). Germline V lookup: CDR1 MNHNY, CDR2 SVGAGI (reference sequence). The germline V and J ends were trimmed by 7 bases and 2 bases, with 13 bases remaining between them. The CDR3 has 14 amino acids. The CDR3: CASTPRGFTDTQYF. CDR3 DNA: TGTGCCAGCACCCCGCGAGGGTTCACAGATACGCAGTATTTT.

The chain combines TRBV4-3 with TRBJ1-4, with D unclear. The CDR3 is 16 residues long. V was clipped by 0 bases and J by 6 bases, with 14 bases between them. Germline lookup yields CDR1 LGHNA and CDR2 YSLEER. CDR3: CASSQDPRERDEKLFF. In DNA form, the CDR3 reads TGCGCCAGCAGCCAAGATCCCCGGGAGAGGGATGAAAAACTGTTTTTT.

The chain carries TRBV14 and TRBJ2-2, with 7 nucleotides matching TRBD1. There are 16 residues in the CDR3. The V and J ends lost 3 bases and 4 bases, in that order; junction bases with no gene match: 8. The germline V gene encodes CDR1 SGHDN and CDR2 FVKESK. CDR3 DNA sequence: TGTGCCAGCAGCCACTGGACAGGAGTGCGCACCGGGGAGCTGTTTTTT. Translation gives CASSHWTGVRTGELFF.

The chain is built from TRBV28 and TRBJ1-4, with TRBD1 as a possible D gene (6 bases). Germline V gene data show CDR1 as MDHEN and CDR2 as SYDVKM. Trimming pared 5 bases from V and 8 bases from J, leaving 18 bases between. This CDR3 has 15 residues. CDR3 in DNA: TGTGCCAGCAGTCGTCGAACAGGGTTAGGAGAAAAACTGTTTTTT. It specifies CASSRRTGLGEKLFF.

This chain joins TRBV29-1 and TRBJ2-1, with 10 bases identical to TRBD2. CDR1 and CDR2 (germline): SQVTM, ANQGSEA. V was pared by 4 bases and J by 10 bases, with 7 bases of the junction left unmatched. There are 13 residues in the CDR3. The CDR3 sequence is CSVALAGEGEQFF. The CDR3, as DNA: TGCAGCGTTGCGCTAGCGGGAGAGGGAGAGCAGTTCTTC.

The chain joins TRBV6-2 or TRBV6-3 to TRBJ2-5; 9 nucleotides agree with TRBD2. The ends lost 4 bases at V and 4 bases at J; junction bases unmatched: 7. Germline V gene lookup returns CDR1 MNHEY and CDR2 SVGEGT. This CDR3 comprises 15 residues. CDR3 region: CASSSPTSGRETQYF. CDR3 coding DNA: TGTGCCAGCAGTTCGCCGACTAGCGGCCGAGAGACCCAGTACTTC.

This clone was counted once. The V call is TRBV28, the J call TRBJ2-1; 11 bases are shared with TRBD1. This CDR3 is 15 amino acids long. The germline V gene encodes CDR1 MDHEN and CDR2 SYDVKM. V shed 3 bases and J 8 bases; nucleotides not matched to a gene: 6. The CDR3 here is CASSFGTGGTDEQFF. Written as DNA, the CDR3 is TGTGCCAGCAGTTTTGGGACAGGGGGGACCGATGAGCAGTTCTTC.

The gene calls are TRBV19 and TRBJ1-5; D gene unclear. The germline V and J ends were trimmed by 2 bases and 6 bases, with 8 bases remaining between them. The length of the CDR3 is 13 residues. The germline gives CDR1 LNHDA, CDR2 SQIVND (reference sequence). CDR3 protein: CASSIQASQPQHF. The CDR3 DNA is TGTGCCAGTAGTATACAGGCCAGTCAGCCCCAGCATTTT. Full variable domain (missing parts from reference TRBV19 and TRBJ1-5): DGGITQSPKYLFRKEGQNVTLSCEQNLNHDAMYWYRQDPGQGLRLIYYSQIVNDFQKGDIAEGYSVSREKKESFPLTVTSAQKNPTAFYLCASSIQASQPQHFGDGTRLSIL.

The V call is TRBV27, the J call TRBJ2-1, with TRBD2 matching over 13 bases. CDR1 and CDR2 (germline): MNHEY, SMNVEV (reference sequence). V was pared by 5 bases and J by 9 bases, with 13 bases of the junction left unmatched. The CDR3 is made up of 17 amino acids. CDR3 sequence reads: CASSPGTSGTKAREQFF. The CDR3 nucleotides read TGTGCCAGCAGTCCCGGGACTAGCGGGACAAAGGCGCGTGAGCAGTTCTTC.